One sample yielded the 4 T cell receptor beta chains listed below, sequenced in a study of OX40 agonist ivuxolimab in advanced cancers. The repertoire was sequenced with immunoSEQ multiplex PCR; TCRdb's copy has only in-frame clones and lacks some. Of about 80,000 clones in the sample, around 87% are singletons; the top ten hold 0.25% to 0.4%. The sample here was CD4+ or CD8+ T cells sorted from blood, taken in a trial of the OX40 agonist ivuxolimab. These receptors were obtained from an adult with an advanced solid tumor such as melanoma, head and neck, liver or kidney cancer.

The V call is TRBV6-1, the J call TRBJ1-1, with D unclear. Germline-derived CDR1 and CDR2 are MNHNS and SASEGT. Trimming removed 5 bases at V and 1 base at J, with 11 bases between. This CDR3 is built from 14 residues. CDR3: CASSRDGANTEAFF. In nucleotides, the CDR3 is TGTGCCAGCAGTCGTGACGGTGCGAACACTGAAGCTTTCTTT.

The V gene is TRBV27, the J gene TRBJ1-2; 9 positions agree with TRBD1. Germline V gene data show CDR1 as MNHEY and CDR2 as SMNVEV (reference sequence). This CDR3 is 14 amino acids long. J lost 8 bases, V lost 5 bases, and 9 bases had no gene match. In DNA form, the CDR3 reads TGTGCCAGCAGTCCGGCGGGACAGGGACTCGGCTACACCTTC. Protein sequence: CASSPAGQGLGYTF.

The chain has TRBV5-1 and TRBJ2-1; the match to TRBD2 covers 9 bases. CDR1 is SGHRS and CDR2 is YFSETQ in the germline V gene. The CDR3 length is 15 residues. V lost 4 bases to trimming and J lost 6 bases; unmatched junction nucleotides: 8. In DNA, the CDR3 is TGCGCCAGCAGCCATAGCGGGAGAGAGGGCAATGAGCAGTTCTTC. It specifies CASSHSGREGNEQFF.

This clone has only a few counts. The chain employs TRBV7-9 and TRBJ1-1, with 7 bases identical to TRBD1. The germline gives CDR1 SEHNR, CDR2 FQNEAQ (reference sequence). The CDR3 covers 14 residues. V trimming: 6 bases; J trimming: 5 bases; junction bases outside the gene matches: 9. This CDR3 reads CASSKQTGLTEAFF. The CDR3 DNA is TGTGCCAGCAGTAAACAGACAGGGTTGACTGAAGCTTTCTTT.